A selection of T cell receptor beta chains follows, all from one sample in a study of blood T cell repertoires in COVID-19. Measured with immunoSEQ multiplex PCR; TCRdb has only the in-frame clones, and not every one. The table has 120,000 or so clones, nearly 90% seen once; the top ten hold 3.5% to 4%. Input material: peripheral blood. The receptors stem from a woman in her fifties or sixties with COVID-19, enrolled during active disease. CDR3s include the opening cysteine and the closing phenylalanine or tryptophan. The order of the fields is V gene, clone size, D gene, J gene, CDR3 protein, CDR3 DNA. The D gene is left open where the match is weak. Some rows mark clone size as missing; the rest say once, few, many or name a class of expanded clone.

v_gene: TRBV5-1; abundance: .; d_gene: .; j_gene: TRBJ1-2; CDR3aa: CASSLNTRAAGGPYNYGYTF; CDR3nt: TGCGCCAGCAGCTTGAACACTAGGGCCGCGGGGGGCCCCTATAACTATGGCTACACCTTC
v_gene: TRBV11-1; abundance: .; d_gene: TRBD2; j_gene: TRBJ2-2; CDR3aa: CASSPGTSGTGELFF; CDR3nt: TGTGCCAGCAGCCCCGGGACTAGCGGCACCGGGGAGCTGTTTTTT
v_gene: TRBV19; abundance: .; d_gene: .; j_gene: TRBJ2-4; CDR3aa: CASSPGSRAKNIQYF; CDR3nt: TGTGCCAGTAGTCCGGGGAGCCGAGCCAAAAACATTCAGTACTTC
v_gene: TRBV12-3/TRBV12-4; abundance: once; d_gene: TRBD1; j_gene: TRBJ1-2; CDR3aa: CASSPGQGYGYTF; CDR3nt: TGTGCCAGCAGTCCCGGACAGGGATATGGCTACACCTTC
v_gene: TRBV19; abundance: few; d_gene: .; j_gene: TRBJ1-5; CDR3aa: CASSLSAPRFSSNQPQHF; CDR3nt: TGTGCCAGTAGTTTGTCGGCACCCAGGTTCTCGAGCAATCAGCCCCAGCATTTT
v_gene: TRBV5-5; abundance: .; d_gene: .; j_gene: TRBJ2-7; CDR3aa: CASSLVRDTYEQYF; CDR3nt: TGTGCCAGCAGCTTGGTTCGGGATACCTACGAGCAGTACTTC
v_gene: TRBV29-1; abundance: .; d_gene: TRBD1; j_gene: TRBJ2-1; CDR3aa: CSVVRTGRNEQFF; CDR3nt: TGCAGCGTTGTCAGGACAGGGAGGAATGAGCAGTTCTTC
v_gene: TRBV7-6; abundance: .; d_gene: TRBD1; j_gene: TRBJ2-1; CDR3aa: CASSHLQGPYNEQFF; CDR3nt: TGTGCCAGCAGTCACCTACAGGGGCCCTACAATGAGCAGTTCTTC
v_gene: TRBV7-9; abundance: .; d_gene: TRBD1; j_gene: TRBJ1-6; CDR3aa: CASSWTGGDSPLHF; CDR3nt: TGTGCCAGCAGCTGGACAGGGGGCGATTCACCCCTCCACTTT
v_gene: TRBV7-2; abundance: .; d_gene: .; j_gene: TRBJ1-1; CDR3aa: CASSPTLVGVAFF; CDR3nt: TGTGCCAGCAGCCCCACCCTCGTGGGCGTAGCTTTCTTT
v_gene: TRBV11-1; abundance: .; d_gene: TRBD1; j_gene: TRBJ1-1; CDR3aa: CASSSRDRNTEAFF; CDR3nt: TGTGCCAGCAGCTCCCGGGACAGGAACACTGAAGCTTTCTTT
v_gene: TRBV24-1; abundance: .; d_gene: TRBD1; j_gene: TRBJ1-2; CDR3aa: CATSDGTVNYGYTF; CDR3nt: TGTGCCACCAGTGATGGGACAGTTAACTATGGCTACACCTTC
v_gene: TRBV3-1/TRBV3-2; abundance: .; d_gene: .; j_gene: TRBJ1-6; CDR3aa: CASSRGTGTSRGSPLHF; CDR3nt: TGTGCCAGCAGCCGCGGTACAGGGACAAGTAGGGGTTCACCCCTCCACTTT
v_gene: TRBV18; abundance: .; d_gene: .; j_gene: TRBJ1-1; CDR3aa: CASSPIQGVENTEAFF; CDR3nt: TGTGCCAGCTCACCGATACAGGGCGTGGAGAACACTGAAGCTTTCTTT
v_gene: TRBV2; abundance: .; d_gene: .; j_gene: TRBJ1-2; CDR3aa: CASKPTENYGYTF; CDR3nt: TGTGCCAGCAAGCCGACAGAAAACTATGGCTACACCTTC
v_gene: TRBV4-1; abundance: .; d_gene: .; j_gene: TRBJ1-4; CDR3aa: CASSQVMVSRVGEKLFF; CDR3nt: TGCGCCAGCAGCCAAGTTATGGTATCGAGGGTTGGTGAAAAACTGTTTTTT
v_gene: TRBV9; abundance: once; d_gene: TRBD2; j_gene: TRBJ2-1; CDR3aa: CASSVDVSGGDNNEQFF; CDR3nt: TGTGCCAGCAGCGTAGATGTTAGCGGGGGAGACAACAATGAGCAGTTCTTC
v_gene: TRBV29-1; abundance: .; d_gene: .; j_gene: TRBJ1-1; CDR3aa: CSVRMGSTEAFF; CDR3nt: TGCAGCGTTCGAATGGGGAGCACTGAAGCTTTCTTT
v_gene: TRBV27; abundance: .; d_gene: TRBD1; j_gene: TRBJ2-5; CDR3aa: CASRTGPETQYF; CDR3nt: TGTGCCAGTCGGACAGGGCCAGAGACCCAGTACTTC
v_gene: TRBV5-8; abundance: .; d_gene: .; j_gene: TRBJ1-1; CDR3aa: CASISDTGTEAFF; CDR3nt: TGTGCCAGCATCTCAGACACAGGGACTGAAGCTTTCTTT
v_gene: TRBV9; abundance: once; d_gene: .; j_gene: TRBJ2-5; CDR3aa: CASSTRQAQETQYF; CDR3nt: TGTGCCAGCAGCACCCGACAGGCTCAAGAGACCCAGTACTTC
v_gene: TRBV6-5; abundance: .; d_gene: .; j_gene: TRBJ2-7; CDR3aa: CASSYSGTSSYEQYF; CDR3nt: TGTGCCAGCAGTTACTCCGGGACATCCTCCTACGAGCAGTACTTC
v_gene: TRBV29-1; abundance: .; d_gene: .; j_gene: TRBJ1-1; CDR3aa: CSARVNTEAFF; CDR3nt: TGCAGCGCCAGGGTGAACACTGAAGCTTTCTTT
v_gene: TRBV19; abundance: .; d_gene: TRBD1; j_gene: TRBJ1-5; CDR3aa: CASSVDRGSQPQHF; CDR3nt: TGTGCCAGTAGTGTCGACAGGGGGAGTCAGCCCCAGCATTTT
v_gene: TRBV5-4; abundance: once; d_gene: .; j_gene: TRBJ1-4; CDR3aa: CASSASLATNEKLFF; CDR3nt: TGTGCCAGCAGCGCATCACTCGCAACTAATGAAAAACTGTTTTTT
v_gene: TRBV19; abundance: few; d_gene: TRBD1; j_gene: TRBJ1-5; CDR3aa: CASSIQGEAQPQHF; CDR3nt: TGTGCCAGTAGTATACAGGGGGAGGCTCAGCCCCAGCATTTT
v_gene: TRBV6-2/TRBV6-3; abundance: .; d_gene: .; j_gene: TRBJ1-1; CDR3aa: CASSYLIVRTEAFF; CDR3nt: TGTGCCAGCAGTTATCTGATTGTTCGGACTGAAGCTTTCTTT
v_gene: TRBV10-3; abundance: .; d_gene: .; j_gene: TRBJ2-2; CDR3aa: CAISPPTGGLGYTGELFF; CDR3nt: TGTGCCATCAGTCCCCCGACAGGCGGATTAGGTTACACCGGGGAGCTGTTTTTT
v_gene: TRBV4-1; abundance: .; d_gene: TRBD1; j_gene: TRBJ2-1; CDR3aa: CASSPSNRGEQFF; CDR3nt: TGCGCCAGCAGCCCATCGAACAGGGGTGAGCAGTTCTTC
v_gene: TRBV7-3; abundance: few; d_gene: TRBD2; j_gene: TRBJ2-2; CDR3aa: CASSEAGGAGELFF; CDR3nt: TGTGCCAGCAGCGAGGCGGGGGGTGCCGGGGAGCTGTTTTTT
v_gene: TRBV30; abundance: .; d_gene: TRBD1; j_gene: TRBJ1-6; CDR3aa: CAWTTGWNSPLHF; CDR3nt: TGTGCCTGGACGACAGGGTGGAATTCACCCCTCCACTTT
v_gene: TRBV4-1; abundance: .; d_gene: .; j_gene: TRBJ1-4; CDR3aa: CASSQEWGLLGRRGEKLFF; CDR3nt: TGCGCCAGCAGCCAAGAGTGGGGACTTTTGGGCAGGAGGGGTGAAAAACTGTTTTTT
v_gene: TRBV5-8; abundance: .; d_gene: .; j_gene: TRBJ1-2; CDR3aa: CASSSRNYGYTF; CDR3nt: TGTGCCAGCAGCTCACGGAACTATGGCTACACCTTC
v_gene: TRBV19; abundance: .; d_gene: .; j_gene: TRBJ1-5; CDR3aa: CASSMVRGDASNQPQHF; CDR3nt: TGTGCCAGTAGTATGGTCAGGGGCGATGCGAGCAATCAGCCCCAGCATTTT
v_gene: TRBV7-2; abundance: .; d_gene: TRBD1; j_gene: TRBJ1-2; CDR3aa: CASSLALGVTGGGGYTF; CDR3nt: TGTGCCAGCAGCTTAGCGCTTGGAGTGACAGGGGGCGGTGGCTACACCTTC
v_gene: TRBV5-1; abundance: .; d_gene: .; j_gene: TRBJ1-5; CDR3aa: CASSSGGINQPQHF; CDR3nt: TGCGCCAGCAGTTCGGGCGGGATCAATCAGCCCCAGCATTTT
v_gene: TRBV6-1; abundance: .; d_gene: .; j_gene: TRBJ1-1; CDR3aa: CASSEVPGAAEAFF; CDR3nt: TGTGCCAGCAGTGAAGTTCCGGGAGCGGCTGAAGCTTTCTTT
v_gene: TRBV7-9; abundance: .; d_gene: .; j_gene: TRBJ2-5; CDR3aa: CASSLLRGAGETQYF; CDR3nt: TGTGCCAGCAGCTTACTCCGTGGCGCGGGAGAGACCCAGTACTTC
v_gene: TRBV5-6; abundance: .; d_gene: TRBD1; j_gene: TRBJ2-2; CDR3aa: CASSFGTETGELFF; CDR3nt: TGTGCCAGCAGCTTCGGGACAGAAACCGGGGAGCTGTTTTTT
v_gene: TRBV10-3; abundance: .; d_gene: .; j_gene: TRBJ1-1; CDR3aa: CAISAGWVENTEAFF; CDR3nt: TGTGCCATCAGCGCAGGGTGGGTGGAGAACACTGAAGCTTTCTTT
v_gene: TRBV10-3; abundance: few; d_gene: TRBD1; j_gene: TRBJ1-2; CDR3aa: CAISDRGQEDGYTF; CDR3nt: TGTGCCATCAGTGACAGGGGGCAGGAGGATGGCTACACCTTC
v_gene: TRBV7-3; abundance: .; d_gene: .; j_gene: TRBJ2-3; CDR3aa: CASSLGLRDTDTQYF; CDR3nt: TGTGCCAGCAGCTTAGGTTTGCGGGACACAGATACGCAGTATTTT
v_gene: TRBV27; abundance: .; d_gene: .; j_gene: TRBJ1-1; CDR3aa: CASSLSGGLTEAFF; CDR3nt: TGTGCCAGCAGTTTATCCGGGGGTTTAACTGAAGCTTTCTTT
v_gene: TRBV7-9; abundance: .; d_gene: TRBD1; j_gene: TRBJ1-2; CDR3aa: CASSPDGETGGGGYTF; CDR3nt: TGTGCCAGCAGCCCGGACGGTGAGACAGGGGGCGGTGGCTACACCTTC
v_gene: TRBV6-2/TRBV6-3; abundance: .; d_gene: .; j_gene: TRBJ1-4; CDR3aa: CASSPAPGGYLFF; CDR3nt: TGTGCCAGCAGTCCAGCCCCCGGGGGTTATCTGTTTTTT
v_gene: TRBV7-3; abundance: .; d_gene: TRBD1; j_gene: TRBJ1-2; CDR3aa: CASSNLRDRGGYTF; CDR3nt: TGTGCCAGCAGCAACCTCCGGGACAGGGGTGGCTACACCTTC
v_gene: TRBV3-1/TRBV3-2; abundance: .; d_gene: .; j_gene: TRBJ1-3; CDR3aa: CASSQGTSSSGNTIYF; CDR3nt: TGTGCCAGCAGCCAGGGGACATCCAGCTCTGGAAACACCATATATTTT
v_gene: TRBV6-5; abundance: .; d_gene: .; j_gene: TRBJ1-2; CDR3aa: CASRTFSQYYGYTF; CDR3nt: TGTGCCAGCAGGACCTTTTCACAGTACTATGGCTACACCTTC
v_gene: TRBV28; abundance: once; d_gene: TRBD1; j_gene: TRBJ1-5; CDR3aa: CASSSDRGRNQPQHF; CDR3nt: TGTGCCAGCAGTTCCGACAGGGGAAGGAATCAGCCCCAGCATTTT
v_gene: TRBV9; abundance: .; d_gene: .; j_gene: TRBJ2-2; CDR3aa: CASSAQGRSGGANTGELFF; CDR3nt: TGTGCCAGCAGCGCGCAGGGCCGTTCGGGCGGGGCGAACACCGGGGAGCTGTTTTTT
v_gene: TRBV2; abundance: .; d_gene: .; j_gene: TRBJ1-1; CDR3aa: CASSVLGGIRTEAFF; CDR3nt: TGTGCCAGCAGTGTTCTGGGGGGGATCAGGACTGAAGCTTTCTTT
v_gene: TRBV4-2; abundance: once; d_gene: .; j_gene: TRBJ2-1; CDR3aa: CASSQGGNYNEQFF; CDR3nt: TGTGCCAGCAGCCAAGGCGGGAACTACAATGAGCAGTTCTTC
v_gene: TRBV25-1; abundance: .; d_gene: .; j_gene: TRBJ1-4; CDR3aa: CASSDWAGNEKLFF; CDR3nt: TGTGCCAGCAGTGATTGGGCAGGGAATGAAAAACTGTTTTTT
v_gene: TRBV5-4; abundance: .; d_gene: .; j_gene: TRBJ1-1; CDR3aa: CASSFGGGNTEAFF; CDR3nt: TGTGCCAGCAGCTTTGGGGGAGGAAACACTGAAGCTTTCTTT